Listed here are 11 T cell receptor beta chains from one sample, sequenced in a study of tumor and adjacent non-tumor tissue in lung cancer. A modified ARM-PCR protocol with three rounds of nested PCR amplified TCRbeta. TCRdb reprocessed the multiplex PCR reads via MiXCR and lists one record per CDR3 protein. The repertoire holds about 200,000 distinct CDR3 sequences, 70% to 75% seen once, with less than 25% in the top ten. RNA was extracted from bulk tissue without any cell sorting. The sequencing input was lung tumor tissue. The receptors derive from a man aged 55 to 69 with non-small cell lung cancer.

The chain links TRBV28 to TRBJ2-7, with D possibly being TRBD1 (5 bases). The CDR3 consists of 13 residues. Germline V gives CDR1 MDHEN, CDR2 SYDVKM. Written as DNA, the CDR3 is TGTGTCAACAGTTTGCGACAGACCTACGAGCAGTACTTC. As protein: CVNSLRQTYEQYF.

Points on this clonotype: This could be a read error, since a much larger clone is one nucleotide away. The conserved phenylalanine or tryptophan normally closing the CDR3 is absent here, so this likely arose from a read error. The J gene is TRBJ1-5, the V gene TRBV6-2 or TRBV6-3; D perhaps matches TRBD1 (6 bases). Trimming stripped 5 bases from V and 4 bases from J, with 15 bases between. This CDR3 spans 15 amino acids. Germline V gene data show CDR1 as MNHEY and CDR2 as SVGEGT. This CDR3 reads CASSRTETLNQPQHC. DNA for the CDR3: TGTGCCAGCAGTCGGACAGAGACTTTAAATCAGCCCCAGCATTGT.

In regard to this clonotype: At one end, the junction sequence differs from germline, possibly due to a read error. The V and J genes are TRBV30 and TRBJ2-6; weak D call: TRBD1 (5 bases). Germline CDR1 reads GTSNPN; CDR2 reads SVGIG (reference sequence). This CDR3 has 17 residues. Written as DNA, the CDR3 is TGTGCCTGGAGGGGTGGATCAGGGATCTCTGGGGCCAACGTCCTCACATTC. The encoded protein is CAWRGGSGISGANVLTF.

To note about this clonotype: The germline gene is not matched at one end of the junction; a read error may be the cause. This sequence joins TRBV20-1 and TRBJ1-6; D might be TRBD1 (5 bases). Germline V gives CDR1 DFQATT, CDR2 SNEGSKA (reference sequence). This CDR3 region has 15 residues. Here the CDR3 DNA reads TGCAGTGTTAGAGTGGGGCCCAGGCGAGATTCACTCCTCCACTTT. This translates into CSVRVGPRRDSLLHF.

On this clonotype: Since a much larger clone is just one base distant, this may be a read error. The chain combines TRBV6-5 with TRBJ1-5; 9 bases are shared with TRBD1. Germline-derived CDR1 and CDR2 are MNHEY and SVGAGI. The CDR3 loop spans 15 amino acids. CDR3 residues: CASRRDRDGNQSQHF. As DNA, the CDR3 is TGTGCCAGCAGACGGGACAGGGATGGCAATCAGTCCCAGCATTTT.

This clonotype came up many times. The V gene is TRBV11-2, the J gene TRBJ2-3; a weak D match, TRBD1 (6 bases). Trimming cost V 2 bases and J 4 bases, with 25 bases left between them. Germline values: CDR1 SGHAT, CDR2 FQNNGV. CDR3 length equals 19 residues. The CDR3 DNA is TGTGCCAGCAGCTTAACCACCTCTATTCGAGGGGGTGAGGCAGATACGCAGTATTTT. As protein: CASSLTTSIRGGEADTQYF. Together with reference TRBV11-2 and TRBJ2-3, the CDR3 gives the full variable domain: EAGVAQSPRYKIIEKRQSVAFWCNPISGHATLYWYQQILGQGPKLLIQFQNNGVVDDSQLPKDRFSAERLKGVDSTLKIQPAKLEDSAVYLCASSLTTSIRGGEADTQYFGPGTRLTVL.

The chain couples TRBV5-1 to TRBJ2-6, with 9 bases fitting TRBD1. The length of the CDR3 is 16 residues. Looked up from germline, CDR1 is SGHRS and CDR2 is YFSETQ. Losses at the gene ends were 6 bases for V and 2 bases for J; bases not matched to a gene: 6. CDR3 DNA sequence: TGCGCCAGCACTTCCACAGGGGGCGCTGGGGCCAACGTCCTGACTTTC. Protein product: CASTSTGGAGANVLTF.

In its sample, this clonotype was seen once. At one end, the junction sequence differs from germline, possibly due to a read error. The chain couples TRBV11-3 to TRBJ2-1, with D unresolved. The germline CDR1 and CDR2 sequences are SGHNT and YENEEA. The CDR3 totals 11 residues. CDR3 sequence reads: CASVREYEQFF. The CDR3 coding sequence is TGTGCCAGCGTACGCGAGTATGAGCAGTTTTTC.

This clonotype was seen a few times. The rearrangement uses TRBV5-5 and TRBJ2-4; 7 bases are shared with TRBD1. The CDR3 spans 16 residues. V lost 3 bases to trimming and J lost 2 bases; unmatched junction nucleotides: 8. Per germline, CDR1 SGHKS and CDR2 YYEKEE (reference sequence). CDR3 coding DNA: TGTGCCAGCAGCTCGCAGGGACAGCGGCCCAAAAACATTCAGTACTTC. Protein product: CASSSQGQRPKNIQYF.

Of note for this clonotype: A much larger clone lies a single base off, so this may be a read error. The rearrangement joins TRBV29-1 to TRBJ2-7; D tentatively fits TRBD1 or TRBD2 (6 bases each). The CDR3 runs 13 residues. The V gene's germline CDR1 is SQVTM and CDR2 ANQGSEA. The CDR3, as DNA: TGCAGCGCCCTAAGGGGGGATACCTACGAGCTGTACTTC. Its translation: CSALRGDTYELYF.

Points on this clonotype: A read error may account for a junction end that differs from germline. This chain connects TRBV11-2 to TRBJ2-5; D may match TRBD1 or TRBD2 (6 bases each). CDR3 size: 13 residues. Germline V gives CDR1 SGHAT, CDR2 FQNNGV. The CDR3 coding sequence is TGTGCCAGCAGCTTAGAGGGGGGCGAGACACAGTACTTC. Translated: CASSLEGGETQYF.